The source of this T cell receptor (beta chain) is a study of blood T cell repertoires in COVID-19. Study overall: T cells, B-cell-depleted T cells, or PBMCs supplied cDNA or gDNA.

Repertoires were generated with immunoSEQ multiplex PCR, while TCRdb's copy carries only in-frame clones and drops some. Seen here are about 260,000 clones, about 87% observed once, and the top ten hold about 2.9%. The receptor comes from a woman in her thirties or forties who had been exposed to COVID-19. The sequenced material came from PBMCs or T cells enriched from blood (not recorded which).

The CDR3 DNA reads as TGTGCCAGCTATATTACAATGAACACTGAAGCTTTCTTT. Translated: CASYITMNTEAFF. This rearrangement joins TRBV18 to TRBJ1-1; no clear D gene. This CDR3 comprises 13 residues. The germline V gene has CDR1 KGHSH and CDR2 LQKENI. V dropped 7 bases and J dropped 0 bases, with 9 bases sitting between them.